The clone carrying this T cell receptor beta chain was seen only a few times. The record originates from a study of patients and donors after allogeneic stem cell transplantation. The CDR3 length is 14 residues. CDR1 and CDR2 (germline): DFQATT, SNEGSKA (reference sequence). Trimming left V 0 bases short and J 5 bases short, with 13 bases between. TCRdb reprocessed the RT-PCR reads via MiXCR and lists one record per CDR3 protein. The data show roughly 140,000 distinct CDR3 sequences, with 30% to 45% seen just once and around 50% held by the top ten. The sequencing sample was made of blood, either unsorted or a sorted T cell fraction (not recorded which). The chain combines TRBV20-1 with TRBJ1-1, with D perhaps TRBD1 (5 bases). The source of this sequence is a human donor who was either an allogeneic HSCT recipient or a stem cell or donor lymphocyte infusion donor (not recorded which). It is not recorded whose cells these are; they may come from a transplant donor. Here the CDR3 DNA reads TGCAGTGCTAGAGAACCCCTGGGGGGGACTGAAGCTTTCTTT. This gives the protein CSAREPLGGTEAFF.